This T cell receptor (beta chain) was profiled in a study of early T cells in non-severe SARS-CoV-2 infection. Study in general: Sequencing was performed on bulk RNA from unsorted whole blood, leaving chains unpaired. Overall study results and limits: Using VDJdb, the matching emphasized anti-spike CD8 responses while missing private and CD4 specificities.

The CDR3 has 12 residues. The V gene lost 4 bases and the J gene lost 0 bases, with 4 bases spanning the gap. The V gene's germline CDR1 is DFQATT and CDR2 SNEGSKA (reference sequence). The table lists this clonotype with a few counts. Its antigen is unknown. TCRdb reprocessed the 5' RACE reads via MiXCR and lists one record per CDR3 protein. Among roughly 93,000 distinct CDR3 sequences listed, approximately 9.9% were seen once. The sequence came from an adult who was a healthcare worker with PCR-confirmed SARS-CoV-2 infection or an uninfected control (not recorded which). The chain couples TRBV20-1 to TRBJ2-1, with unresolved D. Sequenced sample: whole blood. The CDR3 loop is CSATPSYNEQFF. The DNA for the CDR3 is TGCAGTGCTACCCCCTCCTACAATGAGCAGTTCTTC.